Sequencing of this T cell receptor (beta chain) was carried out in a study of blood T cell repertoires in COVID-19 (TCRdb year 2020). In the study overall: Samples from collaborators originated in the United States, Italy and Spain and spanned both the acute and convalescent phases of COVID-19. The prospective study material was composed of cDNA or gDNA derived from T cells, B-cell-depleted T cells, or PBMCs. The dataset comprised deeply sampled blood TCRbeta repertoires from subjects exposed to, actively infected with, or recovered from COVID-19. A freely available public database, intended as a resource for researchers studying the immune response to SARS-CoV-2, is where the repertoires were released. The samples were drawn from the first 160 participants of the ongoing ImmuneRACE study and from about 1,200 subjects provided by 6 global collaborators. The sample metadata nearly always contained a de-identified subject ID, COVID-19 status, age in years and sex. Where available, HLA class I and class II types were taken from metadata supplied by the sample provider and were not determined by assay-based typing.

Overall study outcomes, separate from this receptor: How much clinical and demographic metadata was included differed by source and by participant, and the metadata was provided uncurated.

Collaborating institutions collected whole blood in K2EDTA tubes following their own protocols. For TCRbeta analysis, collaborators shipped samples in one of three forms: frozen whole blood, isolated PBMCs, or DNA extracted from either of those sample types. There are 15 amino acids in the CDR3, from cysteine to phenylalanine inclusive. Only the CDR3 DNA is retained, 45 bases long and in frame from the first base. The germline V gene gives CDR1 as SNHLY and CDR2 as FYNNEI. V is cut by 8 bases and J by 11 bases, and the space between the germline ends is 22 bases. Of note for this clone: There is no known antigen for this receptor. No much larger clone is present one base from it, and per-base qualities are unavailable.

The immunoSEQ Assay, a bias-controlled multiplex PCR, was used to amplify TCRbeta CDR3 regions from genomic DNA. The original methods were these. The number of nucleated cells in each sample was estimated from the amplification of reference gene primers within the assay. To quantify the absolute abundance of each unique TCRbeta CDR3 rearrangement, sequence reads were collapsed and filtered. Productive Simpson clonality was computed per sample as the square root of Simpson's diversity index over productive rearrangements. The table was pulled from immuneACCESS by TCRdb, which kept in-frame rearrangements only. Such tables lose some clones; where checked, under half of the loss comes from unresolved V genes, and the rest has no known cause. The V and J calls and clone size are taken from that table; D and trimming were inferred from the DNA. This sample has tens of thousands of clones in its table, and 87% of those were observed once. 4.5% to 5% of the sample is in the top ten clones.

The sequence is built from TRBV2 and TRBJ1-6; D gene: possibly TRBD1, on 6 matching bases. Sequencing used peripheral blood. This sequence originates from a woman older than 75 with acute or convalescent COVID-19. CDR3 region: CASGSRDNFMPPLHF. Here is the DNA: TGTGCCAGCGGTTCCCGGGACAACTTTATGCCACCCCTCCACTTT. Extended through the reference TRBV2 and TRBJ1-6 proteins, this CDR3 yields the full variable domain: EPEVTQTPSHQVTQMGQEVILRCVPISNHLYFYWYRQILGQKVEFLVSFYNNEISEKSEIFDDQFSVERPDGSNFTLKIRSTKLEDSAMYFCASGSRDNFMPPLHFGNGTRLTVT.